Below, 24 T cell receptor beta chains from the same sample are listed, as sequenced in a study of CD4 T cells in relation to SARS-CoV-2 and coronaviruses. These receptors' targets are unknown. The assay was immunoSEQ multiplex PCR, and TCRdb's table has in-frame clones only and misses some. The sample contains about 21,000 clones, 76% of which appear only once. The unexposed donors gave CD4+ T cells in about 2010-2019, prior to COVID-19. After about 11 days of culture, CD4+ T cells were isolated. The material sequenced was CD4+ T cells from PBMCs, cultured in vitro. The receptors shown here come from a human donor in good health.

This clone was recorded only once. V is TRBV4-1 and J is TRBJ1-1; the D gene is possibly TRBD1 (5 bases). With 7 bases removed from V and 2 bases from J, the gap between germline ends came to 26 bases. Germline V gene data show CDR1 as MGHRA and CDR2 as YSYEKL. The CDR3 has 18 residues. The CDR3 DNA reads as TGCGCCAGCACCATGGGACTTCTAAAGGGGAGGGGTAACACTGAAGCTTTCTTT. This gives the protein CASTMGLLKGRGNTEAFF.

The chain couples TRBV7-9 to TRBJ2-1, with D tentatively TRBD2 (5 bases). Between the trimmed V and J ends, which lost 5 bases and 2 bases, there was a span of 10 bases. Germline lookup yields CDR1 SEHNR and CDR2 FQNEAQ (reference sequence). The CDR3 is 14 residues long. The CDR3 DNA sequence: TGTGCCAGCAGCCCCATCGGGACCTACAATGAGCAGTTCTTC. Encoded protein: CASSPIGTYNEQFF.

J is TRBJ1-2 and V is TRBV5-6; TRBD1 matches at 10 bases. V trimming: 4 bases; J trimming: 8 bases; junction bases outside the gene matches: 8. Germline V gives CDR1 SGHDT, CDR2 YYEEEE. This CDR3 is built from 14 residues. This CDR3 reads CASSAQTGGGGYTF. The CDR3 nucleotides are TGTGCCAGCAGCGCCCAGACAGGGGGCGGAGGCTACACCTTC.

The DNA of the CDR3 is TGTGCCAGCAGCGTAACAGGGGGTCCTAATTCACCCCTCCACTTT. Its protein is CASSVTGGPNSPLHF. The rearrangement uses TRBV5-6 and TRBJ1-6; 8 nucleotides line up with TRBD1. CDR1 is SGHDT and CDR2 is YYEEEE in the germline V gene. The length of the CDR3 is 15 residues. V shed 4 bases and J 6 bases; nucleotides not matched to a gene: 6.

V gene TRBV7-8 combines with J gene TRBJ2-3, with a weak D call TRBD2 (6 bases). The germline V gene has CDR1 SGHVS and CDR2 FQNEAQ. Trimming removed 2 bases at V and 1 base at J, with 10 bases between. The CDR3 consists of 15 residues. For the CDR3, the DNA is TGTGCCAGCAGCTTAAGGGAGGACGGCACAGATACGCAGTATTTT. As protein: CASSLREDGTDTQYF. Looking up the rest from reference TRBV7-8 and TRBJ2-3 gives the full variable domain: GAGVSQSPRYKVAKRGQDVALRCDPISGHVSLFWYQQALGQGPEFLTYFQNEAQLDKSGLPSDRFFAERPEGSVSTLKIQRTQQEDSAVYLCASSLREDGTDTQYFGPGTRLTVL.

The chain recombines TRBV11-2 with TRBJ1-2; TRBD1 agrees at 8 bases. Germline V gene data show CDR1 as SGHAT and CDR2 as FQNNGV. V dropped 1 base and J dropped 5; count of bases not matched to a gene: 12. The CDR3 is 17 amino acids. DNA of the CDR3: TGTGCCAGCAGCTTAGGGGGAGGACAGGGAATGGGGTATGGCTACACCTTC. Protein product: CASSLGGGQGMGYGYTF.

The genes are TRBV10-3 and TRBJ2-5; tentative D call: TRBD1 (6 bases). The CDR3 length is 12 residues. With 10 bases removed from V and 0 bases from J, the gap between germline ends came to 9 bases. Germline V CDR1 and CDR2: ENHRY, SYGVKD. The CDR3 loop is CATGQNQETQYF. CDR3 DNA: TGTGCCACCGGACAGAACCAAGAGACCCAGTACTTC.

This chain connects TRBV7-2 to TRBJ2-7, with TRBD2 matching 15 bases. Germline CDR1 SGHTA, CDR2 FQGNSA. The CDR3 sequence is 15 residues long. V trimming: 5 bases; J trimming: 4 bases; junction bases outside the gene matches: 3. The CDR3 nucleotides read TGTGCCAGCAGCCTCGGACTAGCGGGAGGGTACGAGCAGTACTTC. Its translation is CASSLGLAGGYEQYF.

The V call is TRBV5-3, the J call TRBJ1-3; the D is unclear. TRBV5-3 is labeled an ORF, and its function is uncertain. With 0 bases removed from V and 0 bases from J, the gap between germline ends came to 13 bases. CDR3 size: 17 residues. Written as DNA, the CDR3 is TGTGCCAGAAGCTTGGAATCCCAGCCCCGCTCTGGAAACACCATATATTTT. Protein: CARSLESQPRSGNTIYF.

The chain employs TRBV19 and TRBJ2-1; 8 positions agree with TRBD2. The trim removed 3 bases at V and 5 bases at J, leaving 15 bases unmatched. The germline V gene has CDR1 LNHDA and CDR2 SQIVND (reference sequence). The CDR3 consists of 18 residues. CDR3 bases: TGTGCCAGTAGTATCAGACCCCTCCAGCGGGAGCCGGACAATGAGCAGTTCTTC. Amino acids: CASSIRPLQREPDNEQFF.

This rearrangement joins TRBV2 to TRBJ2-5; 8 bases match TRBD2. The CDR3 covers 14 residues. Germline loops: CDR1 SNHLY, CDR2 FYNNEI. The junction had 5 bases not matched to a gene; V was cut back by 6 bases and J by 2 bases. This chain's CDR3 is CASRLAGWQETQYF. Written as DNA, the CDR3 is TGTGCCAGCAGATTAGCGGGGTGGCAAGAGACCCAGTACTTC.

This clone has more than one count but fewer than ten. This chain joins TRBV6-1 and TRBJ1-4, with D possibly matching TRBD1 (6 bases). The V end lost 3 bases, the J end lost 8 bases, and 13 bases lay between the germline ends. Germline V CDR1 and CDR2: MNHNS, SASEGT. This CDR3 is 14 amino acids long. The CDR3 coding sequence is TGTGCCAGCAGTGAGGGGGCGGGGGACGAAAAACTGTTTTTT. Protein: CASSEGAGDEKLFF.

The rearrangement uses TRBV5-1 and TRBJ2-3, with 13 bases identical to TRBD2. Germline V gene lookup returns CDR1 SGHRS and CDR2 YFSETQ. CDR3 length equals 16 residues. The J segment lost 1 base and the V segment lost 5 bases, leaving 4 bases of the junction unmatched. DNA for the CDR3: TGCGCCAGCAGGGATGGGACTAGCGGGGGCACAGATACGCAGTATTTT. Protein: CASRDGTSGGTDTQYF.

This clone was picked up a small number of times. The rearrangement uses TRBV20-1 and TRBJ2-6; D perhaps matches TRBD2 (5 bases). The CDR3 totals 12 residues. The ends were cut back, 3 bases at V and 18 bases at J, with 18 bases in the middle. Germline values: CDR1 DFQATT, CDR2 SNEGSKA (reference sequence). The CDR3 bases are TGCAGTGCTAGTACGGCGTCTGAGGGCACGACTTTC. Encoded protein: CSASTASEGTTF.

J is TRBJ1-4 and V is TRBV5-4; TRBD1 might be the D (6 bases). Germline CDR1 reads SGHNT; CDR2 reads YYREEE (reference sequence). The CDR3 is made up of 14 amino acids. V shed 1 base and J shed 8 bases, with 12 bases lying between them. Here the CDR3 reads CASSLKGGIEKLFF. In DNA form, the CDR3 reads TGTGCCAGCAGCTTGAAGGGGGGGATCGAAAAACTGTTTTTT.

This clone was detected only a few times. The rearrangement joins TRBV3-1 (or the pseudogene TRBV3-2) to TRBJ1-2; unclear D gene. V lost 2 bases, J lost 5 bases, and 9 bases lay in between. The CDR3 length is 13 residues. The germline CDR1 and CDR2 sequences are LGHDT and YNNKEL (reference sequence). In nucleotides, the CDR3 is TGTGCCAGCAGCCAACCCGCGGGGTATGGCTACACCTTC. This gives the protein CASSQPAGYGYTF.

The chain employs TRBV19 and TRBJ2-1, with no clear D. Germline CDR1 is LNHDA and CDR2 is SQIVND (reference sequence). The CDR3 consists of 17 residues. V was shortened by 3 bases and J by 0 bases, with 15 bases between the two germline ends. The CDR3 nucleotides are TGTGCCAGTAGTATCATCGCGGCAAGGAGCTCCTACAATGAGCAGTTCTTC. This encodes CASSIIAARSSYNEQFF.

V and J are TRBV4-1 and TRBJ2-7, with 9 nucleotides matching TRBD2. V was clipped by 3 bases and J by 5 bases; unmatched bases: 11. Germline V gene lookup returns CDR1 MGHRA and CDR2 YSYEKL. The CDR3 has 16 amino acids. The CDR3 DNA follows: TGCGCCAGCAGCCAGTTAGCGGGAGAGCTAAAGAACGAGCAGTACTTC. Protein sequence: CASSQLAGELKNEQYF.

The genes are TRBV5-1 and TRBJ2-3; 13 nucleotides match TRBD2. CDR3 length equals 14 residues. In germline, CDR1 is SGHRS, CDR2 YFSETQ. J was trimmed by 6 bases and V by 4 bases; bases with no gene match: 2. CDR3 nucleotide sequence: TGCGCCAGCAGCGGGACTAGCGGGGCGGATACGCAGTATTTT. Its protein product is CASSGTSGADTQYF.

The V call is TRBV5-1, the J call TRBJ2-1, with D perhaps matching TRBD1 or TRBD2 (6 bases each). The CDR3 covers 15 residues. The germline V gene encodes CDR1 SGHRS and CDR2 YFSETQ. V dropped 8 bases and J dropped 3 bases, with 18 bases sitting between them. CDR3 nucleotides: TGCGCCAGTGGGGAGTTAGGGGGAGGCTACAATGAGCAGTTCTTC. Its protein product is CASGELGGGYNEQFF.

This clone was found once. The chain employs TRBV14 and TRBJ1-1; 10 nucleotides match TRBD1. The CDR3 sequence is 14 residues long. Per germline, CDR1 SGHDN and CDR2 FVKESK. J was trimmed by 11 bases and V by 5 bases; bases with no gene match: 11. The CDR3 is CASSGRPGQGMAFF. As DNA, the CDR3 is TGTGCCAGCAGCGGTCGACCGGGACAGGGGATGGCTTTCTTT.

The gene calls are TRBV2 and TRBJ2-2, with a tentative D call TRBD2 (6 bases). The V gene lost 10 bases and the J gene lost 6 bases, with 27 bases spanning the gap. This CDR3 is built from 17 residues. In germline, CDR1 is SNHLY, CDR2 FYNNEI. The CDR3 protein is CATRPFAREPQPGELFF. In nucleotides, the CDR3 is TGTGCCACCCGCCCCTTTGCCCGGGAGCCCCAACCCGGGGAGCTGTTTTTT.

V gene TRBV7-9 combines with J gene TRBJ1-1; a possible D gene is TRBD1 (5 bases). V was pared by 1 base and J by 1 base, with 7 bases between. Looked up from germline, CDR1 is SEHNR and CDR2 is FQNEAQ (reference sequence). CDR3 length equals 14 residues. The CDR3 DNA is TGTGCCAGCAGCTTAGTGGGGGGGAACACTGAAGCTTTCTTT. The encoded protein is CASSLVGGNTEAFF.

The chain links TRBV29-1 to TRBJ2-1; D might be TRBD2 (5 bases). V was clipped by 5 bases and J by 8 bases, with 19 bases between them. Germline CDR1 and CDR2: SQVTM and ANQGSEA. This CDR3 is 14 amino acids long. DNA of the CDR3: TGCAGCGTTCTAGCCCAGCTACTGACCGATGAGCAGTTCTTC. It is translated as CSVLAQLLTDEQFF.